The present entry profiles one TCR beta chain with its context. The CDR3 sequence is 14 residues long. The V gene's germline CDR1 is SGHTA and CDR2 FQGTGA. V shed 6 bases and J 3 bases; nucleotides not matched to a gene: 5. This specimen comes from a study of blood T cell repertoires in COVID-19. Study as a whole: Spain, Italy and the United States supplied samples that represented acute and convalescent COVID-19. The cDNA or gDNA used as material had been derived from T cells, B-cell-depleted T cells, or PBMCs.

In the original workflow: Reference gene primer amplification gave nucleated cell count estimates. The table came from immunoSEQ multiplex PCR; TCRdb's copy has only in-frame clones and leaves some out. The DNA was the basis for D and trimming; V, J and clone size are from that table. Of 200,000 to 300,000 clones in the sample, just under 85% were seen once. The sequencing input was peripheral blood. The sequence was obtained from a woman aged 60 to 75 with active or convalescent COVID-19. The rearrangement joins TRBV7-3 to TRBJ2-1; TRBD2 aligns across 7 bases. In DNA, the CDR3 is TGTGCCAGCAGTAGAAGCGGGGACTACAATGAGCAGTTCTTC. Translation: CASSRSGDYNEQFF.